The entry below describes one T cell receptor (beta chain). The antigen is unknown. The data were taken from a study of cytomegalovirus exposure and HLA in healthy donors. General study results and limits: There were some V segments, including TRBV6-2 and TRBV6-3, excluded as indistinguishable.

The PCR was carried out with 60 Vbeta primers and 13 Jbeta primers. Profiled with immunoSEQ multiplex PCR; TCRdb holds only in-frame clones, not every one. This table holds 100,000 to 150,000 clones, roughly 74% found once. Unmatched junction bases numbered 6, after V lost 5 bases and J lost 10 bases. CDR1 and CDR2 (germline): SEHNR, FQNEAQ (reference sequence). The CDR3 is 12 residues long. The specimen sequenced was PBMCs. The source is a man in his forties in good health and CMV-seropositive. V and J are TRBV7-9 and TRBJ1-1; TRBD1 aligns across 8 bases. CDR3 protein: CASSPTGDAAFF. The CDR3 DNA follows: TGTGCCAGCAGCCCGACAGGGGATGCAGCTTTCTTT.